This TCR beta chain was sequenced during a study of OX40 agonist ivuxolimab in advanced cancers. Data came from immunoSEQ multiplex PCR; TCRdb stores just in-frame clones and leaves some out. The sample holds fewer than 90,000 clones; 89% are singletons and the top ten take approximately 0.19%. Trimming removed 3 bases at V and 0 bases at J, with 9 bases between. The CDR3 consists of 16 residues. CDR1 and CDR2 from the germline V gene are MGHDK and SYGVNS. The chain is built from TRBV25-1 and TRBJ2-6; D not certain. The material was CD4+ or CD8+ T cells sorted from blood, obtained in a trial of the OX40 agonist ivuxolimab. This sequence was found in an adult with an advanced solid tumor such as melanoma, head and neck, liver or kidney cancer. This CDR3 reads CASSDSGYSGANVLTF. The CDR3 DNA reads TGTGCCAGCAGTGACTCCGGATACTCTGGGGCCAACGTCCTGACTTTC.